The next 32 T cell receptor beta chains were all read from a single sample in a study of blood T cell repertoires in COVID-19. Here immunoSEQ multiplex PCR was the method, and the copy in TCRdb shows in-frame clones only, minus some. The data hold 250,000 or so clones, with approximately 85% observed a single time. What was sequenced was PBMCs or T cells enriched from blood (not recorded which). These TCRs come from a woman aged 45-60 years who had recovered from COVID-19.

This clone turned up a few times. The V and J genes are TRBV30 and TRBJ1-5; possible D gene TRBD1, 6 bases. This CDR3 comprises 16 residues. Germline lookup yields CDR1 GTSNPN and CDR2 SVGIG (reference sequence). Deletions cut 2 bases from V and 1 base from J, with 15 bases between. The CDR3 reads CAWSLGGGASNQPQHF. DNA of the CDR3: TGTGCCTGGAGTCTAGGAGGGGGGGCGAGCAATCAGCCCCAGCATTTT.

The genes are TRBV10-2 and TRBJ2-2; no definite D call. The ends were cut back, 0 bases at V and 0 bases at J, with 5 bases in the middle. CDR1 is WSHSY, CDR2 SAAADI, per germline. CDR3 length equals 15 residues. CDR3 sequence reads: CASSESLANTGELFF. The CDR3 DNA is TGCGCCAGCAGTGAGTCTCTTGCGAACACCGGGGAGCTGTTTTTT.

The chain couples TRBV4-1 to TRBJ2-5; TRBD1 agrees at 9 bases. V was clipped by 4 bases and J by 4 bases; unmatched bases: 4. The CDR3 totals 14 residues. Germline assignment: CDR1 MGHRA and CDR2 YSYEKL. CDR3: CASSPPGQGETQYF. The CDR3, as DNA: TGCGCCAGCAGCCCTCCGGGACAGGGAGAGACCCAGTACTTC.

This clone occurred a few times. The chain joins TRBV7-9 to TRBJ2-2; the match to TRBD1 covers 9 bases. The junction had 15 bases not matched to a gene; V was cut back by 6 bases and J by 7 bases. There are 17 residues in the CDR3. Germline V gene data show CDR1 as SEHNR and CDR2 as FQNEAQ (reference sequence). DNA for the CDR3: TGTGCCAGCAGGGCTACCGTGGACAGGGGACCGGACGGGGAGCTGTTTTTT. Encoded protein: CASRATVDRGPDGELFF.

V usage is TRBV3-1 (or the pseudogene TRBV3-2) and J usage is TRBJ2-4, with D possibly being TRBD1 (6 bases). V lost 0 bases and J lost 0, with 6 bases in between. This CDR3 spans 15 amino acids. Germline values: CDR1 LGHDT, CDR2 YNNKEL (reference sequence). DNA of the CDR3: TGTGCCAGCAGCCAAGAGGGGGCAGCCAAAAACATTCAGTACTTC. Translation gives CASSQEGAAKNIQYF.

V is TRBV28 and J is TRBJ1-2, with TRBD1 as a possible D gene (6 bases). The CDR3 loop spans 19 amino acids. The V and J ends lost 1 base and 3 bases respectively, with 24 bases between them. The germline gives CDR1 MDHEN, CDR2 SYDVKM. The CDR3 sequence is CASSLFILGQGRDHYGYTF. CDR3 sequence (DNA): TGTGCCAGCAGTTTATTCATACTGGGGCAGGGGAGGGACCACTATGGCTACACCTTC.

The gene calls are TRBV10-3 and TRBJ2-3; D gene unclear. V was cut by 11 bases and J by 1 base, with 4 bases left in between. This CDR3 is 10 amino acids long. Germline lookup yields CDR1 ENHRY and CDR2 SYGVKD. CDR3 amino acids: CASGTDTQYF. CDR3 bases: TGTGCCTCCGGCACAGATACGCAGTATTTT.

The V call is TRBV7-8, the J call TRBJ1-1, with 7 bases that match TRBD1. Germline-derived CDR1 and CDR2 are SGHVS and FQNEAQ. The CDR3 covers 12 residues. V lost 5 bases to trimming and J lost 11 bases; unmatched junction nucleotides: 8. The CDR3, as DNA: TGTGCCAGCAGCCTACTGACAGGGAACGCTTTCTTT. This gives the protein CASSLLTGNAFF. Full variable domain (remainder filled in from reference TRBV7-8 and TRBJ1-1): GAGVSQSPRYKVAKRGQDVALRCDPISGHVSLFWYQQALGQGPEFLTYFQNEAQLDKSGLPSDRFFAERPEGSVSTLKIQRTQQEDSAVYLCASSLLTGNAFFGQGTRLTVV.

This chain joins TRBV12-3 or TRBV12-4 and TRBJ2-1; TRBD2 matches 7 bases. This CDR3 spans 13 amino acids. V shed 4 bases, J shed 7 bases, and the junction held 4 bases outside the gene matches. This CDR3 reads CASSWRTRNEQFF. Written as DNA, the CDR3 is TGTGCCAGCAGTTGGAGGACTAGAAATGAGCAGTTCTTC.

The DNA of the CDR3 is TGTGCCAGCAGTGAACCGGGGTACAAAAACATTCAGTACTTC. It translates to CASSEPGYKNIQYF. The chain carries TRBV6-1 and TRBJ2-4; D might be TRBD2 (5 bases). The germline V and J ends were trimmed by 2 bases and 3 bases, with 8 bases remaining between them. The CDR3 length is 14 residues. Germline CDR1 MNHNS, CDR2 SASEGT.

The chain links TRBV28 to TRBJ1-1, with 7 bases identical to TRBD1. There are 14 residues in the CDR3. Germline CDR1 is MDHEN and CDR2 is SYDVKM. V gave up 5 bases and J gave up 3 bases; unmatched junction bases: 6. CDR3 amino acids: CASSLGQDYTEAFF. The CDR3 DNA follows: TGTGCCAGCAGTCTAGGACAGGACTACACTGAAGCTTTCTTT. The full variable domain, rest sourced from reference TRBV28 and TRBJ1-1, is DVKVTQSSRYLVKRTGEKVFLECVQDMDHENMFWYRQDPGLGLRLIYFSYDVKMKEKGDIPEGYSVSREKKERFSLILESASTNQTSMYLCASSLGQDYTEAFFGQGTRLTVV.

The V call is TRBV11-2, the J call TRBJ2-5; possible D gene TRBD1, 7 bases. In germline, CDR1 is SGHAT, CDR2 FQNNGV. The CDR3 runs 16 residues. The V end was cut by 2 bases, the J end by 0 bases, with 13 bases between. CDR3 sequence: CASSLPRGTDQETQYF. The CDR3 region has the DNA TGTGCCAGCAGCTTACCCCGCGGGACAGACCAAGAGACCCAGTACTTC.

The chain is built from TRBV6-5 and TRBJ1-1; TRBD1 matches at 9 bases. V dropped 2 bases and J dropped 5; count of bases not matched to a gene: 3. CDR3 size: 14 residues. CDR1 and CDR2 from the germline V gene are MNHEY and SVGAGI. CDR3 region: CASSYRTGETEAFF. CDR3 sequence (DNA): TGTGCCAGCAGTTACAGGACAGGGGAAACTGAAGCTTTCTTT.

The chain links TRBV6-6 to TRBJ2-2, with 7 nucleotides matching TRBD1. V gave up 6 bases and J gave up 1 base; unmatched junction bases: 5. Germline CDR1 MNHNY, CDR2 SVGAGI (reference sequence). The CDR3 loop spans 15 amino acids. CDR3 residues: CASSSGTVNTGELFF. CDR3 nucleotide sequence: TGTGCCAGCAGCTCCGGGACAGTGAACACCGGGGAGCTGTTTTTT.

The chain joins TRBV27 to TRBJ2-7; 10 bases map to TRBD2. The germline V gene has CDR1 MNHEY and CDR2 SMNVEV (reference sequence). This CDR3 spans 15 amino acids. V lost 5 bases to trimming and J lost 3 bases; unmatched junction nucleotides: 7. CDR3 protein: CASSLIAGGDYEQYF. CDR3 nucleotide sequence: TGTGCCAGCAGTCTTATAGCGGGAGGAGACTACGAGCAGTACTTC.

J is TRBJ2-3 and V is TRBV9, with 9 bases aligning to TRBD1. This CDR3 is built from 16 residues. Germline CDR1 reads SGDLS; CDR2 reads YYNGEE. Germline trimming cut 1 base from V and 4 bases from J; bases unmatched to any gene: 7. Here the CDR3 reads CASSVSGQGLPDTQYF. The DNA of the CDR3 is TGTGCCAGCAGCGTATCGGGACAGGGACTTCCAGATACGCAGTATTTT.

The rearrangement links TRBV7-2 to TRBJ2-7, with D perhaps TRBD1 (5 bases). The CDR3 length is 13 residues. Per the germline V gene, CDR1 is SGHTA and CDR2 is FQGNSA. V was shortened by 2 bases and J by 4 bases, with 9 bases between the two germline ends. This CDR3 reads CASSLIGVYEQYF. The CDR3 nucleotides read TGTGCCAGCAGCTTAATAGGGGTTTACGAGCAGTACTTC.

The chain couples TRBV14 to TRBJ2-4; a weak D match, TRBD1 (6 bases). CDR1 is SGHDN, CDR2 FVKESK, per germline. Trimming took 1 base from V and 3 from J, leaving 16 bases between them. CDR3 length: 17 amino acids. CDR3 protein: CASSQAVLDSLKNIQYF. Here the CDR3 DNA reads TGTGCCAGCAGCCAAGCCGTCCTGGACAGTCTCAAAAACATTCAGTACTTC.

V is TRBV5-6 and J is TRBJ2-6; D ambiguous. The CDR3 is 15 amino acids. CDR1 is SGHDT, CDR2 YYEEEE, per germline. The ends were cut back, 0 bases at V and 0 bases at J, with 4 bases in the middle. CDR3 region: CASSLGSSGANVLTF. Here the CDR3 DNA reads TGTGCCAGCAGCTTGGGTAGCTCTGGGGCCAACGTCCTGACTTTC.

J is TRBJ2-1 and V is TRBV7-9, with 9 bases lining up with TRBD1. Germline V gives CDR1 SEHNR, CDR2 FQNEAQ (reference sequence). The CDR3 runs to 16 residues. The V segment lost 1 base and the J segment 7 bases; nucleotides outside the gene matches: 8. CDR3 DNA sequence: TGTGCCAGCAGCTTAGTGACAGGGGGAATGAGAAATGAGCAGTTCTTC. Its protein is CASSLVTGGMRNEQFF.

This chain connects TRBV28 to TRBJ1-5; D possibly corresponds to TRBD1 (5 bases). Germline CDR1 is MDHEN and CDR2 is SYDVKM. Between the trimmed V and J ends, which lost 3 bases and 4 bases, there was a span of 19 bases. The CDR3 runs to 17 residues. CDR3 nucleotide sequence: TGTGCCAGCAGTTTTTGGTCCCGGGGGGTCAGGAATCAGCCCCAGCATTTT. It codes for CASSFWSRGVRNQPQHF.

The V call is TRBV7-9, the J call TRBJ2-1, with 8 bases fitting TRBD2. J gave up 0 bases and V 5 bases, and 6 bases lay outside the gene matches. The CDR3 has 16 residues. The germline V gene has CDR1 SEHNR and CDR2 FQNEAQ (reference sequence). The CDR3: CASSPPGGSSYNEQFF. In DNA form, the CDR3 reads TGTGCCAGCAGCCCCCCGGGGGGGAGCTCCTACAATGAGCAGTTCTTC.

V is TRBV2 and J is TRBJ1-5; 7 bases map to TRBD1. V was clipped by 6 bases and J by 2 bases; unmatched bases: 16. The germline V gene has CDR1 SNHLY and CDR2 FYNNEI. The CDR3 covers 18 residues. CDR3 in amino acids: CASSQTVRTGGRNQPQHF. In DNA form, the CDR3 reads TGTGCCAGCAGCCAAACCGTTAGGACAGGAGGTCGCAATCAGCCCCAGCATTTT.

CDR3 loop: CASSVELADSYEQYF. CDR3 DNA: TGTGCCAGCAGCGTAGAACTAGCGGATTCCTACGAGCAGTACTTC. The chain links TRBV9 to TRBJ2-7, with 8 bases aligning to TRBD2. The CDR3 runs to 15 residues. V shed 0 bases and J 1 base; nucleotides not matched to a gene: 3. CDR1 is SGDLS and CDR2 is YYNGEE in the germline V gene.

V usage is TRBV2 and J usage is TRBJ2-7; 7 nucleotides match TRBD1. Trimming removed 7 bases from V and 7 bases from J; junction bases left unmatched: 10. Germline-derived CDR1 and CDR2 are SNHLY and FYNNEI. The length of the CDR3 is 13 residues. The CDR3: CASTNGAGGEQYF. CDR3 DNA sequence: TGTGCCAGCACCAACGGGGCAGGGGGTGAGCAGTACTTC.

The gene calls are TRBV27 and TRBJ1-2; D possibly corresponds to TRBD1 (5 bases). The length of the CDR3 is 14 residues. The ends were cut back, 5 bases at V and 0 bases at J, with 10 bases in the middle. Germline V lookup: CDR1 MNHEY, CDR2 SMNVEV (reference sequence). CDR3 sequence: CASSPLQANYGYTF. CDR3 DNA sequence: TGTGCCAGCAGTCCGCTACAGGCTAACTATGGCTACACCTTC.

The J gene is TRBJ1-1, the V gene TRBV18; D is ambiguous. Trimming removed 1 base from V and 4 bases from J, with 10 bases in between. CDR3 length equals 14 residues. Germline CDR1 reads KGHSH; CDR2 reads LQKENI. This CDR3 is CASSPLPPGTEAFF. The CDR3, as DNA: TGTGCCAGCTCACCACTCCCTCCGGGCACTGAAGCTTTCTTT.

CDR3 nucleotide sequence: TGTGCCAGCAGCTTGAGTAACTATGGCTACACCTTC. Its protein product is CASSLSNYGYTF. The V call is TRBV7-2, the J call TRBJ1-2, with D uncertain. Germline values: CDR1 SGHTA, CDR2 FQGNSA. V dropped 3 bases and J dropped 1 base, with 3 bases sitting between them. This CDR3 has 12 residues.

The J gene is TRBJ2-2, the V gene TRBV7-3; 7 nucleotides line up with TRBD2. The CDR3 is 15 residues long. Germline values: CDR1 SGHTA, CDR2 FQGTGA. J was trimmed by 6 bases and V by 5 bases; bases with no gene match: 9. The CDR3 protein is CASSPRSGISGELFF. Written as DNA, the CDR3 is TGTGCCAGCAGCCCCCGGAGCGGGATATCCGGGGAGCTGTTTTTT.

The CDR3 coding sequence is TGTGCCAGCAGTTCGACAGAGGACGAGCAGTACTTC. This translates into CASSSTEDEQYF. The chain uses TRBV27 and TRBJ2-7; a weak D match, TRBD1 (5 bases). Germline CDR1 and CDR2: MNHEY and SMNVEV (reference sequence). The length of the CDR3 is 12 residues. Deletions cut 4 bases from V and 5 bases from J, with 9 bases between.

This chain uses TRBV9 with TRBJ2-1; possibly TRBD1 for D (5 bases). Per the germline V gene, CDR1 is SGDLS and CDR2 is YYNGEE. This CDR3 region has 15 residues. Trimming stripped 4 bases from V and 3 bases from J, with 14 bases between. The CDR3 loop is CASSPNSQGYNEQFF. The CDR3 nucleotides are TGTGCCAGCAGCCCCAACAGTCAGGGCTACAATGAGCAGTTCTTC.

This clone was found a few times. This chain joins TRBV6-6 and TRBJ1-6, with 9 bases aligning to TRBD1. V was pared by 0 bases and J by 8 bases, with 5 bases of the junction left unmatched. The germline V gene encodes CDR1 MNHNY and CDR2 SVGAGI (reference sequence). The CDR3 has 16 amino acids. The DNA of the CDR3 is TGTGCCAGCAGTTACTCTCGGGACAGGGAGGATTCACCCCTCCACTTT. Translated: CASSYSRDREDSPLHF.